A selection of T cell receptor beta chains follows, all from one sample in a study of CD8+CD57+ T cells in acquired aplastic anemia. MiXCR was run by TCRdb on the reads, yielding one entry per CDR3 protein. The table shows 110,000 or so distinct CDR3 sequences, with around 50% occurring only once. Material for sequencing was sorted CD4+, CD8+, or CD8+CD57+ T cells (not recorded which) from PBMCs. Every receptor here comes from a human donor in good health, serving as a control. Both conserved end residues are part of each CDR3.

j_gene: TRBJ2-5
v_gene: TRBV15
CDR3aa: CATRGPQETQYF

j_gene: TRBJ2-7
v_gene: TRBV10-1
CDR3aa: CASIYRDGYEQYF

j_gene: TRBJ1-1
v_gene: TRBV19
CDR3aa: CAIPRGTEAFF

j_gene: TRBJ2-4
v_gene: TRBV27
CDR3aa: CASSLYSGNIQYF

j_gene: TRBJ1-2
v_gene: TRBV20-1
CDR3aa: CSAPQEKNGYGYTF

j_gene: TRBJ1-3
v_gene: TRBV7-2
CDR3aa: CASSSQGSGNTIYF

j_gene: TRBJ1-1
v_gene: TRBV29-1
CDR3aa: CSVLRSGLMNTEAFF

j_gene: TRBJ1-1
v_gene: TRBV7-2
CDR3aa: CASSLARGMNTEAFF

j_gene: TRBJ2-3
v_gene: TRBV5-4
CDR3aa: CASSFSSGSTDTQYF

j_gene: TRBJ2-7
v_gene: TRBV15
CDR3aa: CATSREALYEQYF

j_gene: TRBJ2-3
v_gene: TRBV7-3
CDR3aa: CASSPFLTDTQYF

j_gene: TRBJ1-1
v_gene: TRBV4-3
CDR3aa: CASSQGTMNTEAFF

j_gene: TRBJ1-1
v_gene: TRBV9
CDR3aa: CASSVGDEAFF

j_gene: TRBJ1-5
v_gene: TRBV15
CDR3aa: CATSREGGSNQPQHF

j_gene: TRBJ2-7
v_gene: TRBV20-1
CDR3aa: CSARAGGSYEQYF

j_gene: TRBJ1-2
v_gene: TRBV2
CDR3aa: CASNEGTREEFF

j_gene: TRBJ2-7
v_gene: TRBV7-8
CDR3aa: CASSLGRAGGFSYEQYF

j_gene: TRBJ1-5
v_gene: TRBV2
CDR3aa: CASHSDNQPQHF

j_gene: TRBJ1-1
v_gene: TRBV20-1
CDR3aa: CSARVAHWENEAFF

j_gene: TRBJ1-5
v_gene: TRBV2
CDR3aa: CASSARVGENQPQHF

j_gene: TRBJ1-2
v_gene: TRBV7-2
CDR3aa: CASSREQGPYGYTF

j_gene: TRBJ2-7
v_gene: TRBV20-1
CDR3aa: CSADERAYEQYF

j_gene: TRBJ2-5
v_gene: TRBV15
CDR3aa: CATRGRGIQETQYF

j_gene: TRBJ2-2
v_gene: TRBV6-1
CDR3aa: CASSEFQDVAAGELFF

j_gene: TRBJ2-7
v_gene: TRBV25-1
CDR3aa: CASSVSLEGSYEQYF

j_gene: TRBJ2-7
v_gene: TRBV10-3
CDR3aa: CASGQGAPGEQYF

j_gene: TRBJ2-7
v_gene: TRBV10-2
CDR3aa: CASSAWTSGMVSYEQYF

j_gene: TRBJ1-3
v_gene: TRBV19
CDR3aa: CASSIRHGIGNTIYF

j_gene: TRBJ1-2
v_gene: TRBV29-1
CDR3aa: CSVEEQGEYGYTF

j_gene: TRBJ2-3
v_gene: TRBV7-3
CDR3aa: CASRKTGASTDTQYF

j_gene: TRBJ1-1
v_gene: TRBV29-1
CDR3aa: CSVEPGLNTEAFF

j_gene: TRBJ1-2
v_gene: TRBV7-2
CDR3aa: CASSSGSQGYTF

j_gene: TRBJ2-7
v_gene: TRBV9
CDR3aa: CASRAGDSSYEQYF

j_gene: TRBJ2-7
v_gene: TRBV7-2
CDR3aa: CASSLASGQAYEQYF

j_gene: TRBJ2-7
v_gene: TRBV9
CDR3aa: CASSVGGGVNYEQYF

j_gene: TRBJ1-5
v_gene: TRBV15
CDR3aa: CATAGYNQPQHF

j_gene: TRBJ1-2
v_gene: TRBV9
CDR3aa: CASSEESGQLLNYGYTF

j_gene: TRBJ1-2
v_gene: TRBV29-1
CDR3aa: CSVEVADRGYGYTF

j_gene: TRBJ1-2
v_gene: TRBV19
CDR3aa: CASSEQGARRGYTF

j_gene: TRBJ1-5
v_gene: TRBV7-8
CDR3aa: CASSLDRIHNQPQHF

j_gene: TRBJ1-4
v_gene: TRBV19
CDR3aa: CASTKGRIGEKLFF

j_gene: TRBJ2-7
v_gene: TRBV2
CDR3aa: CASANRGLEQYF

j_gene: TRBJ2-1
v_gene: TRBV10-3
CDR3aa: CAISPSGGPYNEQFF

j_gene: TRBJ2-7
v_gene: TRBV10-1
CDR3aa: CASSGQLLLGEQYF

j_gene: TRBJ2-5
v_gene: TRBV9
CDR3aa: CASSAGQMGVETQYF

j_gene: TRBJ2-7
v_gene: TRBV15
CDR3aa: CATSETDMVDEQYF

j_gene: TRBJ1-1
v_gene: TRBV11-2
CDR3aa: CASSLDGLNTEAFF

j_gene: TRBJ2-3
v_gene: TRBV6-1
CDR3aa: CASRDGGADTQYF